The 22 T cell receptor beta chains given below trace back to one sample, sequenced in a study of OX40 agonist ivuxolimab in advanced cancers. Assay used: immunoSEQ multiplex PCR; TCRdb lists only in-frame clones, some missing. The table lists 60,000 to 70,000 clones, roughly 80% of them singletons. The sequences come from CD4+ or CD8+ T cells sorted from blood, collected in a trial of the OX40 agonist ivuxolimab. These TCRs come from an adult with an advanced solid tumor such as melanoma, head and neck, liver or kidney cancer.

This chain joins TRBV27 and TRBJ2-5; 15 bases align to TRBD2. CDR1 and CDR2 from the germline V gene are MNHEY and SMNVEV (reference sequence). V was pared by 5 bases and J by 5 bases, with 9 bases of the junction left unmatched. This CDR3 comprises 17 residues. The CDR3 reads CASSRRTSGGARETQYF. Written as DNA, the CDR3 is TGTGCCAGCAGTCGGAGGACTAGCGGGGGGGCCCGGGAGACCCAGTACTTC.

The chain employs TRBV5-4 and TRBJ1-6; the D is unclear. In germline, CDR1 is SGHNT, CDR2 YYREEE (reference sequence). The CDR3 has 15 residues. With 3 bases removed from V and 10 bases from J, the gap between germline ends came to 17 bases. CDR3 sequence reads: CASSSTGGIGSPLHF. The DNA of the CDR3 is TGTGCCAGCAGCTCAACGGGAGGTATTGGGTCACCCCTCCACTTT.

This clone was observed a few times. V is TRBV7-9 and J is TRBJ2-7, with TRBD1 matching 9 bases. This CDR3 has 14 residues. The germline gives CDR1 SEHNR, CDR2 FQNEAQ (reference sequence). Trimming took 3 bases from V and 5 from J; bases not matched to a gene: 5. For the CDR3, the DNA is TGTGCCAGCAGCTTGGACAGGGGAAGGGACGAGCAGTACTTC. It translates to CASSLDRGRDEQYF.

The chain combines TRBV7-7 with TRBJ1-1; D may be TRBD1 (6 bases). Per the germline V gene, CDR1 is SSHAT and CDR2 is FNYEAQ (reference sequence). The V and J ends lost 3 bases and 9 bases respectively, with 11 bases between them. The CDR3 sequence is 12 residues long. The CDR3 bases are TGTGCCAGCAGCTTCGGGGGGCGCCAAGCTTTCTTT. Protein product: CASSFGGRQAFF.

V and J are TRBV6-1 and TRBJ2-3; unclear D gene. The CDR3 spans 11 residues. Trimming pared 6 bases from V and 3 bases from J, leaving 4 bases between. CDR1 MNHNS and CDR2 SASEGT come from the germline V gene. The CDR3 loop reads CASRRTDTQYF. The CDR3 DNA follows: TGTGCCAGCAGGCGGACAGATACGCAGTATTTT.

The chain carries TRBV30 and TRBJ1-2; tentatively, D is TRBD1 (6 bases). The CDR3 is 13 amino acids. The V end was cut by 3 bases, the J end by 7 bases, with 15 bases between. Germline V CDR1 and CDR2: GTSNPN, SVGIG (reference sequence). CDR3 residues: CAWREGGRFGYTF. The CDR3 bases are TGTGCCTGGAGGGAAGGGGGGAGGTTTGGCTACACCTTC.

The chain carries TRBV18 and TRBJ1-1; D call uncertain. V gave up 2 bases and J gave up 4 bases, with 11 bases separating them. Per the germline V gene, CDR1 is KGHSH and CDR2 is LQKENI. The CDR3 runs 14 residues. The CDR3 loop is CASSPSQVGTEAFF. CDR3 bases: TGTGCCAGCTCACCATCCCAGGTGGGCACTGAAGCTTTCTTT.

This clone has only a few counts. The CDR3 loop is CASSPARQETQYF. The CDR3 DNA sequence: TGTGCCAGCTCACCAGCCAGACAAGAGACCCAGTACTTC. V is TRBV18 and J is TRBJ2-5; D unclear. V lost 2 bases and J lost 2, with 6 bases in between. This CDR3 contains 13 residues. Germline-derived CDR1 and CDR2 are KGHSH and LQKENI.

This clone was observed a handful of times. V gene TRBV15 combines with J gene TRBJ1-3, with D perhaps matching TRBD1 (5 bases). This CDR3 has 18 residues. Germline CDR1 is LNHNV and CDR2 is YYDKDF (reference sequence). V was shortened by 0 bases and J by 6 bases, with 21 bases between the two germline ends. This chain's CDR3 is CATSRDAGTKGMLNTIYF. In DNA form, the CDR3 reads TGTGCCACCAGCAGAGATGCAGGGACCAAAGGCATGCTAAACACCATATATTTT.

The chain recombines TRBV7-8 with TRBJ2-1, with 7 bases matching TRBD2. Germline V gives CDR1 SGHVS, CDR2 FQNEAQ. V gave up 5 bases and J gave up 9 bases; unmatched junction bases: 13. There are 15 residues in the CDR3. Here the CDR3 reads CASSHLPGGNGEQFF. The CDR3 bases are TGTGCCAGCAGCCACTTGCCGGGGGGAAACGGTGAGCAGTTCTTC.

V and J are TRBV7-3 and TRBJ2-7; D gene unclear. Trimming removed 1 base from V and 1 base from J, with 8 bases in between. CDR1 is SGHTA and CDR2 is FQGTGA in the germline V gene. The CDR3 length is 14 residues. This CDR3 is CASSLNRLSYEQYF. As DNA, the CDR3 is TGTGCCAGCAGCTTAAATAGGCTTTCCTACGAGCAGTACTTC.

V gene TRBV30 combines with J gene TRBJ2-7; 10 bases line up with TRBD1. Per the germline V gene, CDR1 is GTSNPN and CDR2 is SVGIG (reference sequence). After removal of 2 bases from V and 6 bases from J, the junction contained 13 bases not matched to a gene. The CDR3 extends over 16 amino acids. The DNA of the CDR3 is TGTGCCTGGAGTCCCCGGGCCGGGACAGGGGCTTCCGAGCAGTACTTC. This translates into CAWSPRAGTGASEQYF.

This clone was seen a handful of times. V gene TRBV7-9 combines with J gene TRBJ1-6; 11 nucleotides line up with TRBD1. V dropped 4 bases and J dropped 7; count of bases not matched to a gene: 3. CDR1 SEHNR and CDR2 FQNEAQ come from the germline V gene (reference sequence). The CDR3 is 15 residues long. This CDR3 is CASSWGQGVNSPLHF. The CDR3, as DNA: TGTGCCAGCAGCTGGGGACAGGGGGTAAATTCACCCCTCCACTTT.

V gene TRBV7-7 combines with J gene TRBJ2-5, with D possibly being TRBD1 (5 bases). The CDR3 has 13 residues. V was shortened by 5 bases and J by 4 bases, with 11 bases between the two germline ends. Germline values: CDR1 SSHAT, CDR2 FNYEAQ (reference sequence). This chain's CDR3 is CASSGQGGETQYF. In nucleotides, the CDR3 is TGTGCCAGCAGCGGGCAGGGTGGAGAGACCCAGTACTTC.

V gene TRBV7-2 combines with J gene TRBJ1-2; the D gene is possibly TRBD1 (6 bases). The CDR3 totals 14 residues. The V gene's germline CDR1 is SGHTA and CDR2 FQGNSA. V lost 4 bases to trimming and J lost 4 bases, with 13 bases between them. The CDR3 DNA reads TGTGCCAGCAGCTCCCGGACAGACCTCTATGGCTACACCTTC. Protein product: CASSSRTDLYGYTF.

The chain joins TRBV30 to TRBJ2-2; tentatively, D is TRBD1 or TRBD2 (5 bases each). CDR3 length: 14 amino acids. Trimming removed 3 bases from V and 5 bases from J, with 13 bases in between. Per germline, CDR1 GTSNPN and CDR2 SVGIG (reference sequence). DNA for the CDR3: TGTGCCTGGAGCGTAGGGACCTTAACCGGGGAGCTGTTTTTT. It specifies CAWSVGTLTGELFF.

V usage is TRBV19 and J usage is TRBJ1-4; D uncertain. Per the germline V gene, CDR1 is LNHDA and CDR2 is SQIVND (reference sequence). The CDR3 spans 13 residues. Trimming removed 5 bases from V and 3 bases from J, with 7 bases in between. The CDR3 here is CASSHLANEKLFF. The CDR3 DNA reads TGTGCCAGTAGTCACCTCGCTAATGAAAAACTGTTTTTT.

This clone was seen just once. The chain combines TRBV30 with TRBJ1-2; D remains ambiguous. Germline V gene lookup returns CDR1 GTSNPN and CDR2 SVGIG (reference sequence). The CDR3 is 14 residues long. V was pared by 5 bases and J by 7 bases, with 20 bases between. CDR3 nucleotide sequence: TGTGCCTGGGAGCGAGTCCCGGGATCCGGTGGCTACACCTTC. Its translation is CAWERVPGSGGYTF.

This clone was found once. This chain links TRBV6-6 with TRBJ1-5; TRBD1 matches at 8 bases. The ends lost 2 bases at V and 9 bases at J; junction bases unmatched: 9. The germline V gene has CDR1 MNHNY and CDR2 SVGAGI (reference sequence). The CDR3 is 15 amino acids. The CDR3 DNA sequence: TGTGCCAGCAGTTACCGGGACAGGAAGTTGCGGCCCCAGCATTTT. Amino acids: CASSYRDRKLRPQHF.

The V and J genes are TRBV10-3 and TRBJ2-3; 7 nucleotides line up with TRBD1. The ends lost 0 bases at V and 3 bases at J; junction bases unmatched: 15. This CDR3 region has 19 residues. From germline, CDR1 is ENHRY and CDR2 SYGVKD. CDR3 DNA sequence: TGTGCCATCAGTGAGTCGATTTGGAGTCAGACAGGGTCTACAGATACGCAGTATTTT. Translated: CAISESIWSQTGSTDTQYF.

The chain links TRBV28 to TRBJ2-1, with TRBD2 matching 12 bases. V gave up 5 bases and J gave up 0 bases; unmatched junction bases: 11. Germline V gene sequence: CDR1 MDHEN, CDR2 SYDVKM. There are 19 residues in the CDR3. The CDR3 coding sequence is TGTGCCAGCAGTAGAAGACTAGCGGGGGACAAAAGCTCCTACAATGAGCAGTTCTTC. It translates to CASSRRLAGDKSSYNEQFF.

This chain connects TRBV10-3 to TRBJ1-5; D unclear. Germline V lookup: CDR1 ENHRY, CDR2 SYGVKD. V shed 6 bases and J shed 0 bases, with 6 bases lying between them. The length of the CDR3 is 13 residues. In DNA, the CDR3 is TGTGCCATCAGCCTGAGTAGCAATCAGCCCCAGCATTTT. It encodes CAISLSSNQPQHF.